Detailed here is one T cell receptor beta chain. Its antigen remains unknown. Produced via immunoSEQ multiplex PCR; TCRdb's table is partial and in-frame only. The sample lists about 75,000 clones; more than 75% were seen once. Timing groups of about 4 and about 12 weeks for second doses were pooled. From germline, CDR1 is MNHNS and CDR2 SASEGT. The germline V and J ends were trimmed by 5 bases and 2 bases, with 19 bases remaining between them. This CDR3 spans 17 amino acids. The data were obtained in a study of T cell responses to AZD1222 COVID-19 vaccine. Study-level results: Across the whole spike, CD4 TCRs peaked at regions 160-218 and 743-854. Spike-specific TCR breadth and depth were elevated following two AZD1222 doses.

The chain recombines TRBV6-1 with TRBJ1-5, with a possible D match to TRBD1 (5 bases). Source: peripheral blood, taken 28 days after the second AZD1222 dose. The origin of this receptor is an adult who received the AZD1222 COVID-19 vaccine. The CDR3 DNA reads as TGTGCCAGCAGTAAAGAGACGGGGGGAACGGGCAATCAGCCCCAGCATTTT. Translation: CASSKETGGTGNQPQHF.